This T cell receptor beta chain originates from a study of graft-versus-host responses after intestinal transplantation listed by TCRdb under 2021. Regarding the study in general: Multivisceral, liver-intestinal, or isolated intestinal transplants were received by the recipients. After intestinal transplantation, graft-versus-host and host-versus-graft alloreactive T cell clones in the graft, circulation and bone marrow were tracked using bulk TCR-beta CDR3 sequencing. Alloreactive clones were identified by sequencing pre-transplant mixed lymphocyte reaction products and comparing them with unstimulated pre-transplant donor and recipient T cells. Samples from a few later patients were sequenced in-house on an Illumina MiSeq with MiXCR processing rather than by the commercial service. Of the 20 to 30 intestinal transplant recipients enrolled in the cohort, one of whom was a retransplant, 3 patients without pretransplant specimens were excluded. Anti-thymocyte globulin induction was given to all recipients, followed by maintenance tacrolimus and steroids for roughly 3 years. A peak of at least 4% donor T cells among recipient peripheral blood mononuclear cells was the definition used for donor T cell macrochimerism.

Based on the germline V gene (reference sequence), the CDR1 and CDR2 sequences are SGHNT and YYREEE. There are 14 amino acids in the CDR3, from cysteine to phenylalanine inclusive. The read is trimmed to its CDR3 DNA, 42 bases read in frame from base 1. The germline ends are 9 bases apart after V is trimmed by 0 bases and J by 5 bases. The intended sense of this specimen's time point label: cells obtained before transplantation from donor or recipient. CD3+CD4+ and CD3+CD8+ populations were FACS-sorted from unstimulated pre-transplant donor and recipient cells taken from spleen or lymph nodes. To note about this clone: No antigen is known for it. Base-call qualities are not available, and no considerably larger clone is one nucleotide away.

The library was prepared using the immunoSEQ multiplex PCR assay. For most patients, genomic DNA was isolated using the Qiagen DNeasy Blood and Tissue Kit and was shipped frozen to Adaptive Biotechnologies for TCR sequencing. For most patients, high-throughput TCR-beta CDR3 sequencing of genomic DNA was performed by Adaptive Biotechnologies. As for how the authors treated the data: TCR sequencing data for some 19 patients were retrieved from Adaptive's ImmunoSEQ software; a few other patients were processed with MiXCR and VDJtools. To correct CD4 versus CD8 sorting errors, sequences present in both subsets at a frequency ratio below 5:1 were removed. CDR3 nucleotide sequences shared by donor and recipient were removed because the origin of these sequences could not be assigned. To count as alloreactive, a clone needed at least 2-fold expansion over unstimulated cells and a minimum CFSE-low frequency of 0.002% (template counts) or 0.001% (read counts). Mappable clones were those detected in sequenced pre-transplant spleen, lymph node, or MLR CFSE-low populations of the donor or recipient. The cumulative frequency of alloreactive clones was calculated as a percentage of all sequences, weighted by copy number. The table comes from immuneACCESS by way of TCRdb, which keeps in-frame sequences with V and J called. Part of the clones is missing from these tables; in studies checked, under half for an unresolved V gene and the rest for unknown reasons. The D gene and trimming were derived from the DNA, and the V and J assignments and clone size from that table. For this sample there are under 90,000 clones; 75% to 95% appear just once. In total, the top ten clones hold approximately 0.3% of the sample.

What the research found in general, with its limitations: GvH clones turned up in recipient bone marrow, with some appearing earlier in ileal mucosa or blood, a pattern consistent with an intestinal mucosal origin. The relatively low number and heterogeneity of intestinal transplant patients limited the conclusions. Patients with donor T cell macrochimerism had high GvH to HvG T cell clonal ratios in their allografts. Early after transplant, peak levels of circulating GvH clones were found to be associated with declines in HvG clones.

The chain is made from TRBV5-4 and TRBJ1-3, with no D gene named confidently. This receptor was identified in a human donor who was the organ donor for an intestinal transplant. The material was unstimulated CD4+ T cells sorted from spleen or lymph node cells, obtained before transplant. The nucleotide sequence reads TGTGCCAGCAGCTTGGAGGAGAAACGAAACACCATATATTTT. Its product reads: CASSLEEKRNTIYF.